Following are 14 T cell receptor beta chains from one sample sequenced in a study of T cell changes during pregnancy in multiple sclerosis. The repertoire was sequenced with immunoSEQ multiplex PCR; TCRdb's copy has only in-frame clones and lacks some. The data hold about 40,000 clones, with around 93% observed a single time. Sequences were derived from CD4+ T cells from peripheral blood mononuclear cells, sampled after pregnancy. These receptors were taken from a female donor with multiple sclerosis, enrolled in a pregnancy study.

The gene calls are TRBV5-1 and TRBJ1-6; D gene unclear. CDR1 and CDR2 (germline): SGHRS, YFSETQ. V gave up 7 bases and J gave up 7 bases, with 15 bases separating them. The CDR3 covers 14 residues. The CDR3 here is CASGEGGINSPLHF. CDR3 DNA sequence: TGCGCCAGCGGGGAGGGCGGTATCAATTCACCCCTCCACTTT.

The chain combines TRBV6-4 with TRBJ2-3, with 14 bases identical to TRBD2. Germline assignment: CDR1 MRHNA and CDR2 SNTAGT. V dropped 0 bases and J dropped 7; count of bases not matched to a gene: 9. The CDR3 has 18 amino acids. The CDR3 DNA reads TGTGCCAGCAGTGACTCCCCAAGGACTAGCGGGGGGTCTCATACGCAGTATTTT. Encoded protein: CASSDSPRTSGGSHTQYF.

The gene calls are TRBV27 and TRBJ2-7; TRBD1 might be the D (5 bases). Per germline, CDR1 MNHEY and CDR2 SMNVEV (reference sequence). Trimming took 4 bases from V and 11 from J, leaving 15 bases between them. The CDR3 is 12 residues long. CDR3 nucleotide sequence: TGTGCCAGCAGTTCGTCAGGGAATAGAAAGTACTTC. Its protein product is CASSSSGNRKYF.

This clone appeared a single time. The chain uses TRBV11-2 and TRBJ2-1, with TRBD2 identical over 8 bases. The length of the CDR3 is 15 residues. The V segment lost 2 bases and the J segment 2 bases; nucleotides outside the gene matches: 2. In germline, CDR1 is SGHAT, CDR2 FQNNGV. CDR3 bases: TGTGCCAGCAGCTTAAGCGGGGGAACCTACAATGAGCAGTTCTTC. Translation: CASSLSGGTYNEQFF.

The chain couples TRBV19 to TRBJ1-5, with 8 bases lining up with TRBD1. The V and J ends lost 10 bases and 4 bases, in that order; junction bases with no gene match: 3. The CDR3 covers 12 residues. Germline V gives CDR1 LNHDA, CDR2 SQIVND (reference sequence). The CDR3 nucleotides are TGTGCCATCCGACAGGGGAATCAGCCCCAGCATTTT. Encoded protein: CAIRQGNQPQHF.

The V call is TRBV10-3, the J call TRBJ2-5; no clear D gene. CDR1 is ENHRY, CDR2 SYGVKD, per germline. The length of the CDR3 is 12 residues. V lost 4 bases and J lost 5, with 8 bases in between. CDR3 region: CAISAHGETQYF. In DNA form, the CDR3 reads TGTGCCATCAGTGCTCACGGGGAGACCCAGTACTTC.

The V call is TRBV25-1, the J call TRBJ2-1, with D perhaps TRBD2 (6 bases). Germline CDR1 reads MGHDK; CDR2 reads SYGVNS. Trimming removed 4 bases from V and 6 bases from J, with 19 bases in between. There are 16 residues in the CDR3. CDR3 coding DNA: TGTGCCAGCAGTGTCACCCGACGGGGGACTTTCAATGAGCAGTTCTTC. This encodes CASSVTRRGTFNEQFF.

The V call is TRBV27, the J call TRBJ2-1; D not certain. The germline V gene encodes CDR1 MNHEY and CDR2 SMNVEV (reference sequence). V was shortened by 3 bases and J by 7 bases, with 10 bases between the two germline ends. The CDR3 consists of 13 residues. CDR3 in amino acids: CASSFASVNEQFF. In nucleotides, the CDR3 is TGTGCCAGCAGTTTTGCTAGTGTGAATGAGCAGTTCTTC.

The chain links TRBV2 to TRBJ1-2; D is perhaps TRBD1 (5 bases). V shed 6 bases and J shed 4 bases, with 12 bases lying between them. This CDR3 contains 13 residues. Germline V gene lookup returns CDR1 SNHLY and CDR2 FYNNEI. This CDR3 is CASSRDSGYGYTF. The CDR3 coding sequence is TGTGCCAGCAGCCGGGACTCAGGCTATGGCTACACCTTC. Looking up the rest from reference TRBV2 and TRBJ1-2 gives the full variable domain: EPEVTQTPSHQVTQMGQEVILRCVPISNHLYFYWYRQILGQKVEFLVSFYNNEISEKSEIFDDQFSVERPDGSNFTLKIRSTKLEDSAMYFCASSRDSGYGYTFGSGTRLTVV.

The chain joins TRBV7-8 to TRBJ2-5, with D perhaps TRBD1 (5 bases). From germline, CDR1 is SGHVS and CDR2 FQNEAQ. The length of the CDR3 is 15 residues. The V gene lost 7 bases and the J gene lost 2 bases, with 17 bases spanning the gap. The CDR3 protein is CASNPRQLPQETQYF. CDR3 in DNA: TGTGCCAGCAACCCACGACAGCTGCCTCAAGAGACCCAGTACTTC.

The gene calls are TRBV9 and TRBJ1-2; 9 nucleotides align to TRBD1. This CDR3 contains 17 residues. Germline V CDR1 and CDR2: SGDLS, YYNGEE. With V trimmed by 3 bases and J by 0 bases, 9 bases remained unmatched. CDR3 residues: CASSARDREEANYGYTF. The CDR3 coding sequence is TGTGCCAGCAGCGCGAGGGACAGGGAGGAGGCTAACTATGGCTACACCTTC.

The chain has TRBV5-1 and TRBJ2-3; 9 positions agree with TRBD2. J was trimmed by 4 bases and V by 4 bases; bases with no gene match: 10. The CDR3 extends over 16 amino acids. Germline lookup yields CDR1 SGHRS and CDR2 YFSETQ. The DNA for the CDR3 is TGCGCCAGCAGCACCTCAGCGGGGGGCTCCTCAGATACGCAGTATTTT. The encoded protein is CASSTSAGGSSDTQYF. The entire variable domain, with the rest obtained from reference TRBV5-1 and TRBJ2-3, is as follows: KAGVTQTPRYLIKTRGQQVTLSCSPISGHRSVSWYQQTPGQGLQFLFEYFSETQRNKGNFPGRFSGRQFSNSRSEMNVSTLELGDSALYLCASSTSAGGSSDTQYFGPGTRLTVL.

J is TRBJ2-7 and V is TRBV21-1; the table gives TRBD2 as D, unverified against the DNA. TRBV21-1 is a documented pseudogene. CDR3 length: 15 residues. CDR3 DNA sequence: TGTGCCAGCAGCAAACCGCGAGGGAGGGTCTACGAGCAGTACTTC. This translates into CASSKPRGRVYEQYF.

The CDR3 loop reads CASSLALQGNEKLFF. CDR3 in DNA: TGTGCCAGCAGCTTAGCCCTACAGGGGAATGAAAAACTGTTTTTT. This chain uses TRBV7-9 with TRBJ1-4; TRBD1 matches at 7 bases. With 0 bases clipped from V and 5 bases from J, the junction kept 3 bases outside the gene matches. The CDR3 contains 15 residues. CDR1 is SEHNR and CDR2 is FQNEAQ in the germline V gene (reference sequence).